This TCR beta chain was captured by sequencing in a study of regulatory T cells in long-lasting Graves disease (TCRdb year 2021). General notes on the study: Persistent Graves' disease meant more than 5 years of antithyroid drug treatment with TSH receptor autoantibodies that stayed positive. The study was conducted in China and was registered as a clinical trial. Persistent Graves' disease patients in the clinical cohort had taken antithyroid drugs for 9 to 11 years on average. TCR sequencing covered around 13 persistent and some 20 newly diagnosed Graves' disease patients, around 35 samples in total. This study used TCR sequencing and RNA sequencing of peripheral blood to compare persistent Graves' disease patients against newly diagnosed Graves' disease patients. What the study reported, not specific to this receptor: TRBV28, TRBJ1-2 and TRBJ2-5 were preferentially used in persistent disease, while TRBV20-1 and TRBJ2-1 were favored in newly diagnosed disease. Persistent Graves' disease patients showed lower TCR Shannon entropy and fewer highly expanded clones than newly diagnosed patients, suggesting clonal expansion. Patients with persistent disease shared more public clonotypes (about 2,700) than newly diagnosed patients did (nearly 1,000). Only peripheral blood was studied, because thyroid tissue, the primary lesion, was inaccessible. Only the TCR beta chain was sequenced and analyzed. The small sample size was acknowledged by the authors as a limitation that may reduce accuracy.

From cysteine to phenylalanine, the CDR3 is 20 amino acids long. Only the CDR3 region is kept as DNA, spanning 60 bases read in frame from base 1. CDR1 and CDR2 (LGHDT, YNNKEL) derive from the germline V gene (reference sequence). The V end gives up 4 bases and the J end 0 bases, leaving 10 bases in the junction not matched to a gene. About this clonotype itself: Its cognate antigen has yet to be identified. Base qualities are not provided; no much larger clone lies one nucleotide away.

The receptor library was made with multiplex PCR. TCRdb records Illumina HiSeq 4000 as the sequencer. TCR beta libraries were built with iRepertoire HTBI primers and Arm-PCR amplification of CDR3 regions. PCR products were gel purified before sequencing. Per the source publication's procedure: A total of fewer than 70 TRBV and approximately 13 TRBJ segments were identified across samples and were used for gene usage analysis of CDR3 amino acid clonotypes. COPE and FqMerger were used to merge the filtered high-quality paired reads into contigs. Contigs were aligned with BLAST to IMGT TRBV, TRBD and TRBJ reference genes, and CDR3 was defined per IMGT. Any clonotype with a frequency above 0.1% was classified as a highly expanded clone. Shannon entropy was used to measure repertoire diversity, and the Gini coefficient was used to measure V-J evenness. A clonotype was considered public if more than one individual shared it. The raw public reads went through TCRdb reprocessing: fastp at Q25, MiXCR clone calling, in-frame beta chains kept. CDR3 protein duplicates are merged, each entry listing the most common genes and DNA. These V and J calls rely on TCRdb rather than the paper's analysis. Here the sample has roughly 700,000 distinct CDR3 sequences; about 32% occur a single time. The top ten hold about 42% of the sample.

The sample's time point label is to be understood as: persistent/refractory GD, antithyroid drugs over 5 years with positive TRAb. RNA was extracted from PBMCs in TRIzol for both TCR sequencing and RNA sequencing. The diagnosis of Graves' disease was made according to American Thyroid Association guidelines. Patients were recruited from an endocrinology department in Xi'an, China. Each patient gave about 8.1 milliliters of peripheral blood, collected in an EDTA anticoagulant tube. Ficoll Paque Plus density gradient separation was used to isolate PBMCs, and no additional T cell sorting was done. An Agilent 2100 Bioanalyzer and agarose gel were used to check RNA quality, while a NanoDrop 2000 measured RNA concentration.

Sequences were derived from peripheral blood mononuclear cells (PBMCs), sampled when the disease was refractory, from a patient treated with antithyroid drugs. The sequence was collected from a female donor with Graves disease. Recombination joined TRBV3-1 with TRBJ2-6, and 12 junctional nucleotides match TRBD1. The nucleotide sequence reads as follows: TGTGCCAGCAGCCCCCACGCGGGACAGGGGGCCATCTCTGGGGCCAACGTCCTGACTTTC. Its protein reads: CASSPHAGQGAISGANVLTF.